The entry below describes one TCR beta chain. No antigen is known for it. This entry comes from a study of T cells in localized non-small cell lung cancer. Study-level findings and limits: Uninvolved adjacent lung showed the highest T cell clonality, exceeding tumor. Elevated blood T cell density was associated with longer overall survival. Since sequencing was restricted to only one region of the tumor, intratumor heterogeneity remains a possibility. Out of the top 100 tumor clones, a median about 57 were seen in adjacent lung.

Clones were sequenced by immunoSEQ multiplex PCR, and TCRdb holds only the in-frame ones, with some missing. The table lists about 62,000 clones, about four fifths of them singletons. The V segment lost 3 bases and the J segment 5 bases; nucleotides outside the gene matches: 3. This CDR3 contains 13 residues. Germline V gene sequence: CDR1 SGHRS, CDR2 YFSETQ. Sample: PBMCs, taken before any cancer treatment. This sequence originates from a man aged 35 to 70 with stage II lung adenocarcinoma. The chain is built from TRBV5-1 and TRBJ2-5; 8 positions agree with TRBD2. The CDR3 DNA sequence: TGCGCCAGCAGCTCCCTAGCGGGCGAGACCCAGTACTTC. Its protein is CASSSLAGETQYF. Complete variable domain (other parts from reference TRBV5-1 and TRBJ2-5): KAGVTQTPRYLIKTRGQQVTLSCSPISGHRSVSWYQQTPGQGLQFLFEYFSETQRNKGNFPGRFSGRQFSNSRSEMNVSTLELGDSALYLCASSSLAGETQYFGPGTRLLVL.